The clone carrying this T cell receptor (beta chain) was seen only a few times. Its antigen remains unidentified. TCR beta CDR3 region amplification was performed from RNA transcripts. Researchers ran a first-round RT-PCR on the TCR CDR3 using the HTBI primer set. TCRdb reprocessed the multiplex PCR reads via MiXCR and lists one record per CDR3 protein. The repertoire includes about 540,000 distinct CDR3 sequences, about 43% of them detected once, and roughly 8.2% sits in the top ten. Stable disease denoted Graves' hyperthyroidism without ophthalmopathy progression within 18 months. Patients with uncontrolled infections, other autoimmune diseases, pregnancy or lactation were excluded. The entry originates in a study of T cells in Graves' hyperthyroidism and ophthalmopathy. Study-level points and caveats: Before onset, ophthalmopathy was predicted by the model a median roughly 6.4 months earlier. Peripheral blood also featured most of the thyroid clonotypes expanded above 0.001.

CDR3 length: 14 residues. Looked up from germline, CDR1 is ENHRY and CDR2 is SYGVKD. V was cut by 5 bases and J by 0 bases, with 5 bases left in between. The source material was peripheral blood or thyroid tissue (not recorded which). This chain uses TRBV10-3 with TRBJ2-6; no clear D gene. This clonotype was obtained from a woman aged 18-35 years with Graves' hyperthyroidism. CDR3 DNA sequence: TGTGCCATCAGTCAACGCTCTGGGGCCAACGTCCTGACTTTC. This encodes CAISQRSGANVLTF.